Listed below are T cell receptor beta chains from one sample, sequenced in a study of blood T cell repertoires in COVID-19. Data came from immunoSEQ multiplex PCR; TCRdb stores just in-frame clones and leaves some out. The table has under 200,000 clones, around 87% seen once. What was sequenced was peripheral blood. These receptors were collected from a woman aged 70 to 79 with COVID-19, enrolled during active disease. Each CDR3 is given with its conserved first and last residue. A D gene is named only where the DNA matches it firmly. A row's size may be missing; if present it is once, few, many or a size class.

j_call,v_call,clone_size,d_call,cdr3_aa,cdr3_nt
TRBJ2-5,TRBV6-5,once,-,CASSRYKTGLETQYF,TGTGCCAGCAGCCGATATAAGACAGGATTGGAGACCCAGTACTTC
TRBJ1-2,TRBV10-3,-,-,CAISESIFLVLRGNASGYTF,TGTGCCATCAGTGAGTCGATTTTTCTCGTTTTAAGGGGGAACGCGAGCGGCTACACCTTC
TRBJ2-3,TRBV5-5,-,-,CASSFTGGITDTQYF,TGTGCCAGCAGTTTTACGGGGGGCATCACAGATACGCAGTATTTT
TRBJ2-1,TRBV28,few,TRBD2,CASSPSGGDHNEQFF,TGTGCCAGCAGCCCTAGCGGGGGGGACCACAATGAGCAGTTCTTC
TRBJ1-1,TRBV7-2,-,-,CASSPQFGNTEAFF,TGTGCCAGCAGCCCCCAGTTTGGGAACACTGAAGCTTTCTTT
TRBJ2-7,TRBV2,-,TRBD1,CASSVSGQGASKLSEQYF,TGTGCCAGCAGTGTTAGCGGACAGGGGGCTTCTAAACTTAGCGAGCAGTACTTC
TRBJ1-5,TRBV2,-,-,CASSEAQTWQPQHF,TGTGCCAGCAGTGAAGCGCAGACTTGGCAGCCCCAGCATTTT
TRBJ2-5,TRBV19,-,-,CASSIPRQGKSGGGQETQYF,TGTGCCAGTAGTATACCCCGACAGGGGAAATCCGGGGGAGGGCAAGAGACCCAGTACTTC
TRBJ1-2,TRBV5-1,-,-,CASSLDMTNYGYTF,TGCGCCAGCAGCCTCGACATGACTAACTATGGCTACACCTTC
TRBJ1-2,TRBV28,-,TRBD1,CASSSQGAQGYTF,TGTGCCAGCAGTTCCCAGGGGGCGCAGGGCTACACCTTC
TRBJ2-1,TRBV2,-,-,CASRLGRNNEQFF,TGTGCCAGCAGATTGGGGCGTAACAATGAGCAGTTCTTC
TRBJ2-3,TRBV18,-,-,CASATPGNQVWDTQYF,TGTGCCAGCGCAACACCCGGGAATCAGGTTTGGGATACGCAGTATTTT
TRBJ2-7,TRBV12-1,once,-,CASSFVVTAAYEQYF,TGTGCCAGCAGCTTTGTCGTGACCGCGGCCTACGAGCAGTACTTC
TRBJ1-6,TRBV28,-,-,CASTNRYNSPLHF,TGTGCCAGCACAAACCGGTATAATTCACCCCTCCACTTT
TRBJ2-7,TRBV7-8,-,TRBD1,CASSAGTGVYEQYF,TGTGCCAGCAGCGCAGGGACAGGGGTCTACGAGCAGTACTTC
TRBJ2-1,TRBV2,-,-,CASMPVIAPNEQFF,TGTGCCAGCATGCCGGTGATAGCCCCCAATGAGCAGTTCTTC
TRBJ2-5,TRBV9,-,-,CASSVGQSTYQETQYF,TGTGCCAGCAGCGTAGGCCAGTCAACCTACCAAGAGACCCAGTACTTC
TRBJ1-4,TRBV28,-,TRBD1,CASSLSGQGIRSEKLFF,TGTGCCAGCAGTTTATCGGGACAGGGGATCCGGAGTGAAAAACTGTTTTTT
TRBJ1-1,TRBV19,-,-,CASSIVAGVMTEAFF,TGTGCCAGTAGTATAGTGGCAGGGGTAATGACTGAAGCTTTCTTT
TRBJ1-2,TRBV6-5,-,TRBD1,CASSYKTGTANGYTF,TGTGCCAGCAGTTACAAGACCGGGACAGCAAATGGCTACACCTTC
TRBJ1-1,TRBV28,few,-,CASSLYRVGTEAFF,TGTGCCAGCAGTCTGTACAGGGTAGGGACTGAAGCTTTCTTT
TRBJ1-1,TRBV10-3,few,TRBD1,CAISDGQGNTEAFF,TGTGCCATCAGTGATGGACAGGGGAACACTGAAGCTTTCTTT
TRBJ2-1,TRBV18,-,-,CASSPPASANNEQFF,TGTGCCAGCTCACCACCGGCTAGCGCAAACAATGAGCAGTTCTTC
TRBJ1-2,TRBV27,-,TRBD1,CASSITGTGGGRYGYTF,TGTGCCAGCAGCATAACCGGGACAGGGGGCGGCCGGTATGGCTACACCTTC
TRBJ2-2,TRBV4-1,-,TRBD2,CASSQEKGLAVNTGELFF,TGCGCCAGCAGCCAAGAGAAAGGGCTAGCGGTGAACACCGGGGAGCTGTTTTTT
TRBJ1-2,TRBV12-5,-,-,CASSQAGGGYTF,TGTGCTAGTTCCCAGGCGGGCGGCGGCTACACCTTC
TRBJ1-2,TRBV4-1,-,TRBD1,CASSQVEGAKRGYTF,TGCGCCAGCAGCCAAGTTGAGGGGGCGAAGAGGGGCTACACCTTC
TRBJ1-6,TRBV15,-,-,CATSRDPQGANSPLHF,TGTGCCACCAGCAGAGATCCCCAAGGGGCCAATTCACCCCTCCACTTT
TRBJ2-7,TRBV2,-,TRBD1,CASSMDRGDSYEQYF,TGTGCCAGCAGTATGGACAGGGGAGACTCCTACGAGCAGTACTTC
TRBJ2-7,TRBV5-6,-,-,CASSLESSRGSYEQYF,TGTGCCAGCAGCTTGGAGTCAAGTCGGGGGTCCTACGAGCAGTACTTC
TRBJ1-6,TRBV7-9,-,TRBD1,CASSQRQGQDSPLHF,TGTGCCAGCAGCCAAAGACAGGGTCAGGATTCACCCCTCCACTTT
TRBJ2-1,TRBV6-5,-,-,CASSREQGSYNEQFF,TGTGCCAGCAGTCGTGAGCAGGGGTCCTACAATGAGCAGTTCTTC
TRBJ2-7,TRBV11-2,-,TRBD1,CASSQDREIYEQYF,TGTGCCAGCAGCCAGGACAGGGAAATCTACGAGCAGTACTTC
TRBJ2-1,TRBV19,-,TRBD2,CASSTRGSGGATHEQFF,TGTGCCAGTAGTACCCGAGGTAGCGGGGGGGCCACTCATGAGCAGTTCTTC
TRBJ2-6,TRBV27,-,-,CASSLYTSGANVLTF,TGTGCCAGCAGTTTATACACCTCTGGGGCCAACGTCCTGACTTTC
TRBJ2-4,TRBV18,-,-,CASSPKGDIQYF,TGTGCCAGCTCACCAAAGGGGGACATTCAGTACTTC
TRBJ1-2,TRBV28,-,TRBD1,CASRPGQNVYGYTF,TGTGCCAGCAGACCGGGACAGAACGTCTATGGCTACACCTTC
TRBJ1-1,TRBV5-1,-,TRBD1,CASSIGQGANTEAFF,TGCGCCAGCAGCATTGGACAGGGGGCGAACACTGAAGCTTTCTTT
TRBJ1-1,TRBV5-1,-,-,CASSLTGTNTEAFF,TGCGCCAGCAGCTTGACGGGAACGAACACTGAAGCTTTCTTT
TRBJ1-2,TRBV18,-,-,CASSPRGDYGYTF,TGTGCCAGCTCACCACGGGGAGACTATGGCTACACCTTC
TRBJ2-7,TRBV25-1,once,-,CASVTGTEQYF,TGTGCCAGCGTCACAGGGACCGAGCAGTACTTC
TRBJ1-4,TRBV29-1,-,-,CSVGEINEKLFF,TGCAGCGTTGGGGAGATTAATGAAAAACTGTTTTTT
TRBJ1-1,TRBV30,-,-,CAWSKKTEGTEAFF,TGTGCCTGGAGTAAAAAGACCGAGGGCACTGAAGCTTTCTTT
TRBJ1-3,TRBV6-5,-,TRBD1,CASRLDRAHRNTIYF,TGTGCCAGCAGATTAGACAGGGCACATAGAAACACCATATATTTT
TRBJ1-2,TRBV27,-,TRBD1,CASSLRTGGNYGYTF,TGTGCCAGCAGTCTACGGACAGGGGGCAACTATGGCTACACCTTC
TRBJ2-1,TRBV5-4,-,TRBD2,CASRSGTSGNSYNEQFF,TGTGCCAGCAGGTCCGGGACTAGCGGAAACTCCTACAATGAGCAGTTCTTC
TRBJ2-7,TRBV7-2,-,-,CASSPRDIRYEQYF,TGTGCCAGCAGCCCCCGGGACATAAGATACGAGCAGTACTTC
TRBJ2-3,TRBV7-3,-,TRBD1,CASSLGQGTDTQYF,TGTGCCAGCAGCTTAGGACAGGGGACAGATACGCAGTATTTT
TRBJ1-2,TRBV6-5,-,-,CASTGPETGYYGYTF,TGTGCCAGCACCGGACCTGAGACAGGCTATTATGGCTACACCTTC
TRBJ2-5,TRBV2,-,-,CASTRDKKQETQYF,TGTGCCAGCACCCGGGACAAAAAACAAGAGACCCAGTACTTC
TRBJ2-2,TRBV29-1,-,-,CSVEDGGADTGELFF,TGCAGCGTTGAAGATGGGGGGGCTGACACCGGGGAGCTGTTTTTT
TRBJ1-5,TRBV2,-,-,CASSRQGGQPQHF,TGTGCCAGCAGTAGGCAGGGTGGCCAGCCCCAGCATTTT
TRBJ2-5,TRBV5-1,-,-,CASSLGSEETQYF,TGCGCCAGCAGCTTGGGCTCAGAAGAGACCCAGTACTTC
TRBJ1-1,TRBV7-8,-,-,CASSGHPNTEAFF,TGTGCCAGCTCCGGACATCCGAACACTGAAGCTTTCTTT
TRBJ1-2,TRBV16,few,-,CASSQLRGKGSGYTF,TGTGCCAGCAGCCAATTGAGGGGGAAGGGCAGTGGCTACACCTTC